Presented here are 4 T cell receptor beta chains from one specimen sequenced in a study of cytomegalovirus exposure and HLA in healthy donors. The protocol was immunoSEQ multiplex PCR, while the TCRdb copy is restricted to in-frame clones and leaves out a portion. The table records tens of thousands of clones, approximately 91% of them present only once. Sequenced input: PBMCs. The receptor source for this set is a man younger than 40 in good health and CMV-seronegative.

The V call is TRBV6-1, the J call TRBJ2-7; D unresolved. This CDR3 spans 12 amino acids. Germline CDR1 and CDR2: MNHNS and SASEGT. V was clipped by 11 bases and J by 3 bases, with 14 bases between them. As DNA, the CDR3 is TGTGCCGTCCAGTCCTCTAGCTACGAGCAGTACTTC. Encoded protein: CAVQSSSYEQYF.

The chain joins TRBV6-6 to TRBJ1-1; TRBD1 matches 7 bases. The CDR3 covers 12 residues. Trimming cost V 8 bases and J 6 bases; bases outside gene matches: 6. Germline values: CDR1 MNHNY, CDR2 SVGAGI (reference sequence). The CDR3 region is CASERTGPEAFF. As DNA, the CDR3 is TGTGCCAGCGAAAGGACAGGCCCTGAAGCTTTCTTT.

This rearrangement joins TRBV9 to TRBJ2-3, with D possibly matching TRBD1 (6 bases). V was trimmed by 3 bases and J by 3 bases, leaving 14 bases between them. Per the germline V gene, CDR1 is SGDLS and CDR2 is YYNGEE. CDR3 length: 15 amino acids. CDR3 sequence (DNA): TGTGCCAGCAGCGCATCAGGGGTTGCGACAGATACGCAGTATTTT. This sequence encodes CASSASGVATDTQYF.

The chain has TRBV6-5 and TRBJ2-2; tentative D call: TRBD1 (6 bases). From germline, CDR1 is MNHEY and CDR2 SVGAGI. The V end was cut by 5 bases, the J end by 0 bases, with 10 bases between. There are 15 residues in the CDR3. This chain's CDR3 is CASSVDSSNTGELFF. For the CDR3, the DNA is TGTGCCAGCAGTGTGGACAGTTCGAACACCGGGGAGCTGTTTTTT.